Reported below is one TCR beta chain. The junction had 4 bases not matched to a gene; V was cut back by 7 bases and J by 4 bases. This CDR3 is built from 15 residues. CDR1 SNHLY and CDR2 FYNNEI come from the germline V gene. This specimen comes from a study of blood T cell repertoires in COVID-19. The data were produced by immunoSEQ multiplex PCR, yet TCRdb's version contains in-frame clones alone and is incomplete. Of 150,000 to 200,000 clones in the sample, 90% are singletons; the top ten hold 0.5% to 0.75%. The sequence was obtained from a man aged 50 to 59 with acute or convalescent COVID-19. The gene calls are TRBV2 and TRBJ2-2, with 12 nucleotides matching TRBD2. Material for sequencing was peripheral blood. This CDR3 reads CASIRTSGVTGELFF. The CDR3 bases are TGTGCCAGCATCAGGACTAGCGGGGTCACCGGGGAGCTGTTTTTT.